A single sample gave rise to the 17 T cell receptor beta chains below, sequenced in a study of monozygotic twins with inflammatory bowel disease. With the 5' RACE reads reprocessed, TCRdb shows one record per CDR3 protein and no DNA. This sample carries around 450,000 distinct CDR3 sequences, with roughly 2.3% going to the ten biggest clones. The specimen was blood. All receptors derive from a human donor with ulcerative colitis or Crohn's disease, or a healthy co-twin of an affected twin (not recorded which).

The V call is TRBV12-3 or TRBV12-4, the J call TRBJ2-3. This CDR3 contains 14 residues. The CDR3 is CASSTSGNTDTQYF.

The V and J genes are TRBV7-2 and TRBJ1-2. Germline CDR1 SGHTA, CDR2 FQGNSA. The CDR3 contains 15 residues. This CDR3 is CASSPMGLEDYGYTF.

The rearrangement joins TRBV11-2 to TRBJ2-1; TCRdb's D call, TRBD1, is unchecked because there is no DNA. The germline V gene has CDR1 SGHAT and CDR2 FQNNGV. There are 16 residues in the CDR3. This CDR3 is CASSDRGPAGLDEQFF. The whole variable domain, filled in from reference TRBV11-2 and TRBJ2-1, reads EAGVAQSPRYKIIEKRQSVAFWCNPISGHATLYWYQQILGQGPKLLIQFQNNGVVDDSQLPKDRFSAERLKGVDSTLKIQPAKLEDSAVYLCASSDRGPAGLDEQFFGPGTRLTVL.

V is TRBV5-1 and J is TRBJ1-2. This CDR3 spans 15 amino acids. From germline, CDR1 is SGHRS and CDR2 YFSETQ. The CDR3 reads CASSLASGTNYGYTF.

The chain joins TRBV5-6 to TRBJ1-1; lacking DNA, the TRBD1 call made by TCRdb goes unchecked. This CDR3 is 14 amino acids long. Germline V lookup: CDR1 SGHDT, CDR2 YYEEEE. CDR3 in amino acids: CASSSGQGRAEAFF.

V and J are TRBV6-5 and TRBJ1-1. This CDR3 comprises 13 residues. Germline CDR1 is MNHEY and CDR2 is SVGAGI. The CDR3 loop reads CASSKTVNTEAFF.

The V and J genes are TRBV18 and TRBJ1-1. CDR1 KGHSH and CDR2 LQKENI come from the germline V gene. The CDR3 sequence is 13 residues long. CDR3 residues: CASSPLVDTEAFF.

The rearrangement links TRBV5-6 to TRBJ2-4. CDR3 length: 12 residues. Per the germline V gene, CDR1 is SGHDT and CDR2 is YYEEEE. Here the CDR3 reads CASSLPGDMQYF.

The rearrangement uses TRBV28 and TRBJ1-1; TCRdb returns TRBD1, unconfirmable since there is no DNA. Germline CDR1 and CDR2: MDHEN and SYDVKM. The CDR3 sequence is 16 residues long. The CDR3 loop reads CASSPRGRTKNTEAFF. Looking up the rest from reference TRBV28 and TRBJ1-1 gives the full variable domain: DVKVTQSSRYLVKRTGEKVFLECVQDMDHENMFWYRQDPGLGLRLIYFSYDVKMKEKGDIPEGYSVSREKKERFSLILESASTNQTSMYLCASSPRGRTKNTEAFFGQGTRLTVV.

The chain links TRBV29-1 to TRBJ2-2; as DNA is missing, the TRBD1 call by TCRdb cannot be tested. Looked up from germline, CDR1 is SQVTM and CDR2 is ANQGSEA. The CDR3 extends over 13 amino acids. CDR3 sequence: CSVARGTTGELFF.

This chain joins TRBV27 and TRBJ2-7; TCRdb indicates TRBD1, and absent DNA this call remains unverified. The germline V gene encodes CDR1 MNHEY and CDR2 SMNVEV (reference sequence). CDR3 length: 14 amino acids. CDR3 sequence reads: CASSVYGTASEQYF.

The gene calls are TRBV7-2 and TRBJ2-7; the D gene TCRdb calls, TRBD2, cannot be checked with no DNA. Per germline, CDR1 SGHTA and CDR2 FQGNSA. The CDR3 has 15 residues. The CDR3 region is CASSRLAGGAYEQYF.

The rearrangement joins TRBV5-1 to TRBJ2-1. The CDR3 totals 14 residues. Germline V gene sequence: CDR1 SGHRS, CDR2 YFSETQ. CDR3 protein: CASSPASSYNEQFF.

This chain links TRBV2 with TRBJ2-7; TCRdb indicates TRBD1, and absent DNA this call remains unverified. The germline V gene encodes CDR1 SNHLY and CDR2 FYNNEI. The length of the CDR3 is 14 residues. The CDR3 sequence is CASSEAGGNYEQYF.

The J gene is TRBJ2-1, the V gene TRBV5-1; TCRdb indicates TRBD2, and absent DNA this call remains unverified. The length of the CDR3 is 14 residues. Looked up from germline, CDR1 is SGHRS and CDR2 is YFSETQ. CDR3 sequence: CASSLGLAAVEQFF.

The chain joins TRBV20-1 to TRBJ2-4; the TRBD2 assignment by TCRdb is unverifiable without DNA. CDR1 is DFQATT, CDR2 SNEGSKA, per germline (reference sequence). The CDR3 sequence is 20 residues long. The chain's CDR3 is CSWGTSGLGLEDLAKNIQYF.

V usage is TRBV5-1 and J usage is TRBJ2-1. This CDR3 spans 15 amino acids. Germline V gene lookup returns CDR1 SGHRS and CDR2 YFSETQ. CDR3 amino acids: CASSLNTAQYNEQFF.